This T cell receptor beta chain emerged from a study of cytomegalovirus exposure and HLA in healthy donors. PCR used 60 Vbeta primers and 13 Jbeta primers. Measured with immunoSEQ multiplex PCR; TCRdb has only the in-frame clones, and not every one. The sample contains a few hundred thousand clones, roughly 81% of which appear only once. Per the germline V gene, CDR1 is SGHRS and CDR2 is YFSETQ. CDR3 length equals 14 residues. Trimming pared 4 bases from V and 0 bases from J, leaving 8 bases between. J is TRBJ2-1 and V is TRBV5-1; D is unclear. The receptor's source is a middle-aged woman in good health and CMV-seropositive. The sample comprised PBMCs. CDR3 amino acids: CASSRDNSYNEQFF. In DNA form, the CDR3 reads TGCGCCAGCAGCAGAGATAACTCCTACAATGAGCAGTTCTTC.